The text below deals with one T cell receptor (beta chain). This sample stems from a study of CD8+ T cells in alopecia areata. Per germline, CDR1 GTSNPN and CDR2 SVGIG (reference sequence). CDR3 size: 12 residues. The trim removed 5 bases at V and 6 bases at J, leaving 4 bases unmatched. RNA was extracted and reverse transcribed into cDNA as the sequencing template. Only in-frame clones appear in the TCRdb table, and some are missing; sequencing was by immunoSEQ multiplex PCR. The sample has 120,000 or so clones, approximately 60% seen once. Documented treatment: oral pan-JAK inhibitor, 5-10 mg twice daily. Those with alopecia areata gave lesional scalp punch biopsies and peripheral blood.

This rearrangement joins TRBV30 to TRBJ1-3; the match to TRBD1 covers 7 bases. This receptor was obtained from a human donor with alopecia areata. This specimen was CD4+ T cells sorted from blood, taken at week 4, from a patient treated with tofacitinib. The DNA of the CDR3 is TGTGCCTGGGGGACAGCACAAAACACCATATATTTT. It specifies CAWGTAQNTIYF.